This entry features one T cell receptor beta chain sequence. The CDR3 contains 15 residues. V was shortened by 7 bases and J by 0 bases, with 13 bases between the two germline ends. Germline V CDR1 and CDR2: MDHEN, SYDVKM. The Seattle patients, enrolled during active infection, were followed longitudinally. The sample comes from a study of blood T cell repertoires in COVID-19. Study details: There were acute and convalescent COVID-19 samples, and they came from the United States, Italy and Spain. T cells, B-cell-depleted T cells, or PBMCs supplied cDNA or gDNA.

Source study methods: It was from reference gene primer amplification that nucleated cell counts were estimated. Data came from immunoSEQ multiplex PCR; TCRdb stores just in-frame clones and leaves some out. V, J and clone size are those of that table, while D and trimming were read from the DNA. Of a few hundred thousand clones listed, around 87% were seen once; the top ten hold 10%. This receptor was obtained from a woman aged 30 to 39 with COVID-19, enrolled during active disease. V gene TRBV28 combines with J gene TRBJ1-3; no definite D call. The material sequenced was peripheral blood. CDR3 sequence: CASTRGGSSGNTIYF. In DNA, the CDR3 is TGTGCCAGCACCCGCGGTGGAAGCTCTGGAAACACCATATATTTT.